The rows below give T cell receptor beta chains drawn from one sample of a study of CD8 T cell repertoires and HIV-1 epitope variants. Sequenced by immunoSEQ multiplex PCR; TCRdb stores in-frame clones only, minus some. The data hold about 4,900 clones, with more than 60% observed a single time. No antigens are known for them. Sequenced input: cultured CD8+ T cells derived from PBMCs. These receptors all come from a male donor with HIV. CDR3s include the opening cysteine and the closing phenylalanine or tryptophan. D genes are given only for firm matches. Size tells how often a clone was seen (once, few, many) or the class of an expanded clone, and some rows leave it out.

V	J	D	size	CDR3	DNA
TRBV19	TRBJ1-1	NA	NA	CASSLTRTPNAEAFF	TGTGCCAGTAGTCTTACTAGGACACCTAATGCTGAAGCTTTCTTT
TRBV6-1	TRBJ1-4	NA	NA	CASSATQGSNEKLFF	TGTGCCAGCAGCGCTACACAGGGCAGTAATGAAAAACTGTTTTTT
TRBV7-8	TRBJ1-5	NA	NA	CASSQRWDQPQHF	TGTGCCAGCAGCCAAAGGTGGGATCAGCCCCAGCATTTT
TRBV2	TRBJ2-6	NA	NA	CASSEARHVLTF	TGTGCCAGCAGTGAAGCGCGGCACGTCCTGACTTTC
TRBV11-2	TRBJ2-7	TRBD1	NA	CASSFWSRGPGEQYF	TGTGCCAGCAGCTTTTGGTCCAGGGGGCCAGGCGAGCAGTACTTC
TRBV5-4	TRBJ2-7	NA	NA	CASSLGGDSYEQYF	TGTGCCAGCAGCTTGGGTGGAGACTCCTACGAGCAGTACTTC
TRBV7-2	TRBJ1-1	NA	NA	CASSLWAGQGDEAFF	TGTGCCAGCAGCTTATGGGCCGGGCAGGGTGATGAAGCTTTCTTT
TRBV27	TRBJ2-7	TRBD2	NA	CASSLSTSGAYEQYF	TGTGCCAGCAGTTTATCGACTAGCGGGGCCTACGAGCAGTACTTC
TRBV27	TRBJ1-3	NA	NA	CASSSNIQRLSSGNTIYF	TGTGCCAGCAGTTCCAACATACAGCGCCTGAGCTCTGGAAACACCATATATTTT
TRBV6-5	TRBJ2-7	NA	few	CASSYFGAYEQYF	TGTGCCAGCAGTTACTTCGGGGCCTACGAGCAGTACTTC
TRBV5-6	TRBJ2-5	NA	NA	CASSLGAQETQYF	TGTGCCAGCAGCCTCGGGGCGCAAGAGACCCAGTACTTC
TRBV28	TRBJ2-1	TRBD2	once	CASSLVGGNNEQFF	TGTGCCAGCAGTTTAGTGGGAGGGAATAATGAGCAGTTCTTC
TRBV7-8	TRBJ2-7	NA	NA	CASSLLGSSSYEQYF	TGTGCCAGCAGCTTATTGGGTTCCAGCTCCTACGAGCAGTACTTC
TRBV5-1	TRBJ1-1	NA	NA	CASSLDQGRTEAFF	TGCGCCAGCAGCTTGGATCAGGGTAGGACTGAAGCTTTCTTT
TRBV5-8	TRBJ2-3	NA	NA	CASSLASLGRGGDTQYF	TGTGCCAGCAGCTTGGCCAGTTTAGGTAGGGGGGGTGATACGCAGTATTTT
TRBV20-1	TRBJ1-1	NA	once	CSARDIGEAFF	TGCAGTGCTAGAGATATAGGGGAAGCTTTCTTT
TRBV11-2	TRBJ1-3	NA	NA	CASSALRGDTIYF	TGTGCCAGCAGCGCCCTTAGGGGTGACACCATATATTTT
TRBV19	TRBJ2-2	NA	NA	CASSFQQGNTGELFF	TGTGCCAGTAGTTTCCAACAGGGGAACACCGGGGAGCTGTTTTTT
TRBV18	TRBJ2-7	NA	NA	CASSPPETYEQYF	TGTGCCAGCTCACCCCCGGAAACCTACGAGCAGTACTTC
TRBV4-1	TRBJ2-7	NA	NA	CASSGSLYEQYF	TGCGCCAGCAGCGGCAGCCTCTACGAGCAGTACTTC
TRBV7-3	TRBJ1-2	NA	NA	CASSQDPPDLDYGYTF	TGCGCCAGCAGCCAAGATCCCCCAGACTTGGACTATGGCTACACCTTC
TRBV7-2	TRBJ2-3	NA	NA	CASSPTRAATDTQYF	TGTGCCAGCAGCCCCACTAGGGCTGCCACAGATACGCAGTATTTT
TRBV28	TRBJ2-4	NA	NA	CASSFGDYKNIQYF	TGTGCCAGCAGTTTTGGGGATTACAAAAACATTCAGTACTTC
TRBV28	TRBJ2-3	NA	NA	CASILGGGGTDTQYF	TGTGCCAGCATCCTTGGGGGGGGCGGCACAGATACGCAGTATTTT
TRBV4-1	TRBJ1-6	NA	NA	CASSQLLDSPLHF	TGCGCCAGCAGCCAACTACTGGATTCACCCCTCCACTTT
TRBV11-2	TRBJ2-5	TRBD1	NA	CASSLVGQEWETQYF	TGTGCCAGCAGCTTAGTGGGACAGGAATGGGAGACCCAGTACTTC
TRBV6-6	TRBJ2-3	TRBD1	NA	CASSSLRDREDTQYF	TGTGCCAGCAGTTCCCTCCGGGACAGGGAAGATACGCAGTATTTT
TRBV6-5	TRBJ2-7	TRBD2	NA	CASRPTSGRLGEQYF	TGTGCCAGCAGACCGACTAGCGGGAGGCTAGGCGAGCAGTACTTC
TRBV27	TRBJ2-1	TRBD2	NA	CASKGNLAGGPPNEQFF	TGTGCCAGCAAGGGAAATTTAGCGGGAGGGCCGCCCAATGAGCAGTTCTTC
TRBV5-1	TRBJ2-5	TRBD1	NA	CASSRDSQETQYF	TGCGCCAGCAGCCGGGACAGCCAAGAGACCCAGTACTTC
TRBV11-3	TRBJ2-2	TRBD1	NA	CASSFGDRDGELFF	TGTGCCAGCAGCTTCGGGGACAGGGACGGGGAGCTGTTTTTT
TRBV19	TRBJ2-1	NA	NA	CASSIQPNSYNEQFF	TGTGCCAGTAGTATCCAGCCGAACTCCTACAATGAGCAGTTCTTC
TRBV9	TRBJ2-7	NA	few	CASSVDPEGFYEQYF	TGTGCCAGCAGCGTAGATCCCGAAGGGTTCTACGAGCAGTACTTC
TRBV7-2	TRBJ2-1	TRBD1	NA	CASSLVAGGNEQFF	TGTGCCAGCAGCTTAGTGGCAGGGGGCAATGAGCAGTTCTTC
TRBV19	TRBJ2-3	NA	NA	CASSTRQDTDTQYF	TGTGCCAGTAGTACGAGACAGGACACAGATACGCAGTATTTT
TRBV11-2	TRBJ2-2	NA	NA	CASSLVRKTGELFF	TGTGCCAGCAGCTTAGTTAGGAAAACCGGGGAGCTGTTTTTT
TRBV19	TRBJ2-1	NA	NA	CASSIALGNEQFF	TGTGCCAGTAGTATAGCCCTAGGGAATGAGCAGTTCTTC
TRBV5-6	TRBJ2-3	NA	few	CASNLIAGATDTQYF	TGTGCCAGCAACCTCATCGCAGGGGCCACAGATACGCAGTATTTT
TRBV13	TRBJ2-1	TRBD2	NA	CASSFLASGGAVQGEQFF	TGTGCCAGCAGCTTCCTGGCTAGCGGGGGGGCGGTTCAAGGTGAGCAGTTCTTC
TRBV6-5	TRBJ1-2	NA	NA	CASSYRNRDDYGYTF	TGTGCCAGCAGTTACCGTAACAGGGACGACTATGGCTACACCTTC
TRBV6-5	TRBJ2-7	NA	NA	CASSYGGGEQYF	TGTGCCAGCAGTTACGGGGGAGGCGAGCAGTACTTC
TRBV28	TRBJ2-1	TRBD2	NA	CASSYLTSGVVNEQFF	TGTGCCAGCAGTTATTTGACTAGCGGGGTCGTAAATGAGCAGTTCTTC
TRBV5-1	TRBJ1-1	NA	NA	CASSPGPGNTEAFF	TGCGCCAGCAGCCCAGGCCCGGGGAACACTGAAGCTTTCTTT
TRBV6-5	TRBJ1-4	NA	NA	CASSPGTGDEKLFF	TGTGCCAGCAGTCCCGGGACCGGGGATGAAAAACTGTTTTTT
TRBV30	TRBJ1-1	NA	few	CAWSFHNLREAFF	TGTGCCTGGAGTTTCCACAATCTACGGGAAGCTTTCTTT
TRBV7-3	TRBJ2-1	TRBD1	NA	CASSLAGQGSYNEQFF	TGTGCCAGCAGCTTAGCGGGACAGGGCTCCTACAATGAGCAGTTCTTC
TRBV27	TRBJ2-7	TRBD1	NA	CASRSGTAYEQYF	TGTGCCAGCCGATCCGGGACAGCCTACGAGCAGTACTTC
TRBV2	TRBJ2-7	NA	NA	CASSEDVGDFHEQYF	TGTGCCAGCAGTGAAGATGTTGGCGACTTTCACGAGCAGTACTTC
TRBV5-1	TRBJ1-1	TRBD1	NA	CASTLDRATTTEAFF	TGCGCCAGCACCCTGGACAGGGCGACGACGACTGAAGCTTTCTTT
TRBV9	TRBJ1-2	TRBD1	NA	CASSVESRDRVHYGYTF	TGTGCCAGCAGCGTAGAGAGCCGGGACAGGGTCCACTATGGCTACACCTTC
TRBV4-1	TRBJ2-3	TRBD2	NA	CASSQDPPSGTSTDTQYF	TGCGCCAGCAGCCAAGACCCCCCTAGCGGGACTAGCACAGATACGCAGTATTTT
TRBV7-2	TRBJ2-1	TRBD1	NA	CASSLGQGEPNEQFF	TGTGCCAGCAGCTTAGGTCAGGGGGAACCAAATGAGCAGTTCTTC
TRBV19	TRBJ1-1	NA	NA	CASASGGITEAFF	TGTGCCAGTGCGTCGGGAGGGATCACTGAAGCTTTCTTT
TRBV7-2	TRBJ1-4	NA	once	CASSPRQATNEKLFF	TGTGCCAGCAGCCCCAGACAAGCAACTAATGAAAAACTGTTTTTT
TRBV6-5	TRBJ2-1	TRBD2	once	CASSYSPSGSHNEQFF	TGTGCCAGCAGTTACTCTCCTAGCGGGAGCCACAATGAGCAGTTCTTC
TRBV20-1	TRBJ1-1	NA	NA	CSATKNTEAFF	TGCAGTGCTACAAAGAACACTGAAGCTTTCTTT
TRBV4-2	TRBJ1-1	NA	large	CASSQVNTEAFF	TGTGCCAGCAGCCAAGTGAACACTGAAGCTTTCTTT